This T cell receptor beta chain was found in a study of OX40 agonist ivuxolimab in advanced cancers. Across the whole study: A mean age of 60 years, range roughly 23 to 79, was recorded, and roughly 80% were male.

The repertoire was sequenced with immunoSEQ multiplex PCR; TCRdb's copy has only in-frame clones and lacks some. Here the sample spans some 59,000 clones, 90% being singletons. As to this clone: Its antigen is unidentified.

There are 15 residues in the CDR3. V lost 4 bases and J lost 1, with 13 bases in between. CDR1 is MNHNY, CDR2 SVGAGI, per germline (reference sequence). Study-level points and caveats: The study found among the lowest clonal expansion in partial responders at 0.1-3.0 mg/kg.

The chain uses TRBV6-6 and TRBJ1-1; possible D gene TRBD1, 6 bases. This clonotype was obtained from an adult with an advanced solid tumor such as melanoma, head and neck, liver or kidney cancer. The material sequenced was CD4+ or CD8+ T cells sorted from blood, taken in a trial of the OX40 agonist ivuxolimab. CDR3 sequence reads: CASSSVTGTNTEAFF. In DNA, the CDR3 is TGTGCCAGCAGTTCGGTTACAGGGACGAACACTGAAGCTTTCTTT.